This is a list of T cell receptor beta chains from one sample in a study of blood T cell repertoires in COVID-19. TCRdb's copy holds only in-frame clones and misses some; the assay was immunoSEQ multiplex PCR. The sample has 250,000 to 350,000 clones, approximately 84% seen once; the top ten hold more than 1.1%. Material: peripheral blood. The receptor source for this set is a human donor with COVID-19, enrolled during active disease. The donor label of this sample is uncertain. The conserved cysteine and the conserved F or W are not part of the CDR3 here.

J gene | V gene | CDR3 protein
TRBJ2-2 | TRBV5-4 | ASSFSRGQPNTGELF
TRBJ1-4 | TRBV7-9 | ASSSADLLATNEKLF
TRBJ1-2 | TRBV21-1 | ASIAGNYGYT
TRBJ2-7 | TRBV28 | ASRRGTAPYEQY
TRBJ2-5 | TRBV7-7 | ASSFSGKETQY
TRBJ1-1 | TRBV20-1 | SASRGTNGEAF
TRBJ1-1 | TRBV4-1 | ASSQAPGGARLTEAF
TRBJ2-5 | TRBV7-3 | ASSLKEGREETQY
TRBJ1-6 | TRBV12-3/TRBV12-4 | ASTGRGGSPLH
TRBJ1-1 | TRBV15 | ATSPQTGVGTEAF
TRBJ2-1 | TRBV6-4 | ASSDSGLAELNEQF
TRBJ1-1 | TRBV7-2 | ASSSRTGGLEAF
TRBJ1-1 | TRBV30 | AWETGRSTEAF
TRBJ1-6 | TRBV27 | ASSFAGGRYSPLH
TRBJ2-3 | TRBV19 | ASSISAGGNVDTQY
TRBJ2-7 | TRBV7-8 | ASSASWEQY
TRBJ1-3 | TRBV4-3 | ASSQTLQGGGNTIY
TRBJ1-4 | TRBV7-8 | ASSPRTNEKLF
TRBJ1-1 | TRBV2 | ASSVTGNGGAF
TRBJ2-2 | TRBV4-3 | ASSQGGPGELF
TRBJ2-7 | TRBV11-2 | ASSFGSAGQYEQY
TRBJ2-5 | TRBV5-1 | ASSFGGEETQY
TRBJ2-7 | TRBV11-2 | ASSLSTSGRTGTYEQY
TRBJ2-3 | TRBV10-1 | ASSDGAGVSDTQY
TRBJ1-2 | TRBV9 | ASSTGGQNLYGYT
TRBJ2-2 | TRBV6-1 | ASSARQITGAQTFTGELF
TRBJ2-5 | TRBV6-4 | ASSDSRTGPQY
TRBJ2-1 | TRBV4-2 | ASSQGLAGSPYNEQF
TRBJ1-2 | TRBV19 | ASSTDRSYGYT
TRBJ1-2 | TRBV20-1 | SARGQGGYT
TRBJ2-1 | TRBV7-9 | ASSLNFYNEQF
TRBJ1-2 | TRBV5-1 | ASSLAGTADYGYT
TRBJ1-5 | TRBV2 | ASSLRTGKPQH
TRBJ2-5 | TRBV6-5 | ASSPTRGTQY
TRBJ2-1 | TRBV4-2 | ASSQRLAGKNEQF
TRBJ2-2 | TRBV27 | ASSPASGGDTGELF
TRBJ2-7 | TRBV10-3 | AISQGSYEQY
TRBJ2-5 | TRBV9 | ASSGKQASQETQY
TRBJ1-1 | TRBV27 | ASSLRGAYTEAF
TRBJ2-3 | TRBV7-3 | ASSPYGTSRSTDTQY
TRBJ2-3 | TRBV27 | ASSLIPATRLTDTQY
TRBJ1-2 | TRBV4-2 | ASSQVGTGGLRDYGYT
TRBJ1-5 | TRBV29-1 | SALGQPNQPQH
TRBJ1-1 | TRBV19 | ASSPGTRREAF
TRBJ2-2 | TRBV5-1 | ASSGTGGSGELF
TRBJ2-1 | TRBV19 | ATSTGNEQF
TRBJ1-4 | TRBV30 | ACFYPGGNEKLF
TRBJ2-5 | TRBV5-1 | ASSLASGGPQETQY
TRBJ2-2 | TRBV9 | ASSPLNTGELF
TRBJ2-1 | TRBV10-1 | ASSVGSFYNEQF
TRBJ2-7 | TRBV5-6 | ASDRGTSYEQY
TRBJ2-2 | TRBV14 | ASSQGPAGGTGELF
TRBJ1-2 | TRBV30 | AWNRALYGYT